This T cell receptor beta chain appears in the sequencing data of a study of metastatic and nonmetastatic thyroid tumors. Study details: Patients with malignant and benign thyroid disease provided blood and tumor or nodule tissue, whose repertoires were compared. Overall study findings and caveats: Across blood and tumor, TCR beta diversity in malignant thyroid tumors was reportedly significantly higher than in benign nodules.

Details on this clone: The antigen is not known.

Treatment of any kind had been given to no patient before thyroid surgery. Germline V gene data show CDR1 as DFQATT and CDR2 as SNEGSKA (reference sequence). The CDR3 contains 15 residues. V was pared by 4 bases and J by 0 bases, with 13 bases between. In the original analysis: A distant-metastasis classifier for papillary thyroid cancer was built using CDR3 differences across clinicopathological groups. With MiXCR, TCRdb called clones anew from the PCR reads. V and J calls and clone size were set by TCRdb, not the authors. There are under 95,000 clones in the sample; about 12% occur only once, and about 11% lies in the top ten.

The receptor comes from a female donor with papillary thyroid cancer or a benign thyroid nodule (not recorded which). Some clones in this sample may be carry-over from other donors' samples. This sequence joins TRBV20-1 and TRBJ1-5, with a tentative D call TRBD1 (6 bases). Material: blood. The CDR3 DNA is TGCAGTGCTAAGGCCGGGGGCAATAGCAATCAGCCCCAGCATTTT. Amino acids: CSAKAGGNSNQPQHF.